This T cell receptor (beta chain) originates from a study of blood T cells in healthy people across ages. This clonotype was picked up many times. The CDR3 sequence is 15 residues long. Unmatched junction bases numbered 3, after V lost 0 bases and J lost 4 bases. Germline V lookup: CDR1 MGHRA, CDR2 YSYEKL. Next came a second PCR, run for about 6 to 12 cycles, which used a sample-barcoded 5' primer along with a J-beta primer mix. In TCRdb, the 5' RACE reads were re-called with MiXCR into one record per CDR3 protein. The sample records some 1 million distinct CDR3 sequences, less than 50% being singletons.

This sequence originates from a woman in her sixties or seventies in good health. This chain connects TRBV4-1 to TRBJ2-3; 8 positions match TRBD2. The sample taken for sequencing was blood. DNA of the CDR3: TGCGCCAGCAGCCAAGAGGGGACTAGGTCAGATACGCAGTATTTT. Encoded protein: CASSQEGTRSDTQYF.